The 8 T cell receptor beta chains below were found in one sample sequenced in a study of T cell repertoires in cytomegalovirus infection. MiXCR was run by TCRdb on the reads, yielding one entry per CDR3 protein. This table holds fewer than 1,000,000 distinct CDR3 sequences, roughly 30% found once. These TCRs are of unknown antigen specificity. The material sequenced was cultured CD8+ T cells from PBMCs, taken from culture after CMV antigen stimulation. These receptors all come from a human donor in good health (CMV status not recorded). Some clones in this sample may be carry-over from other donors' samples.

V gene TRBV19 combines with J gene TRBJ1-5, with D possibly being TRBD1 (6 bases). V shed 2 bases and J shed 1 base, with 12 bases lying between them. Germline CDR1 and CDR2: LNHDA and SQIVND (reference sequence). The CDR3 length is 16 residues. CDR3 loop: CASSIPDRGSNQPQHF. CDR3 nucleotide sequence: TGTGCCAGTAGTATACCGGACAGAGGCAGCAATCAGCCCCAGCATTTT. The full variable domain, its missing parts supplied by reference TRBV19 and TRBJ1-5, is DGGITQSPKYLFRKEGQNVTLSCEQNLNHDAMYWYRQDPGQGLRLIYYSQIVNDFQKGDIAEGYSVSREKKESFPLTVTSAQKNPTAFYLCASSIPDRGSNQPQHFGDGTRLSIL.

This clonotype showed up many times. The chain links TRBV7-6 to TRBJ2-1; 8 nucleotides line up with TRBD1. Losses at the gene ends were 3 bases for V and 2 bases for J; bases not matched to a gene: 9. Germline V gene data show CDR1 as SGHVS and CDR2 as FNYEAQ. The length of the CDR3 is 17 residues. CDR3 amino acids: CASSFYVLGQAYNEQFF. In nucleotides, the CDR3 is TGTGCCAGCAGCTTCTATGTCTTGGGACAGGCCTACAATGAGCAGTTCTTC.

A few counts support this clonotype. The V gene is TRBV6-6, the J gene TRBJ1-4; D remains unclear. The V gene's germline CDR1 is MNHNY and CDR2 SVGAGI (reference sequence). The CDR3 runs to 13 residues. The ends were cut back, 0 bases at V and 5 bases at J, with 4 bases in the middle. CDR3 sequence (DNA): TGTGCCAGCAGTTACTCGAGGAATGAAAAACTGTTTTTT. Its protein is CASSYSRNEKLFF.

This clonotype has just a few counts. This chain connects TRBV15 to TRBJ1-5, with D maybe TRBD1 (5 bases). V was cut by 2 bases and J by 4 bases, with 15 bases left in between. There are 16 residues in the CDR3. Germline-derived CDR1 and CDR2 are LNHNV and YYDKDF (reference sequence). In DNA form, the CDR3 reads TGTGCCACCAGCAGAACAAGGGACCGTACAAATCAGCCCCAGCATTTT. Amino acid sequence: CATSRTRDRTNQPQHF. Full variable domain (remainder filled in from reference TRBV15 and TRBJ1-5): DAMVIQNPRYQVTQFGKPVTLSCSQTLNHNVMYWYQQKSSQAPKLLFHYYDKDFNNEADTPDNFQSRRPNTSFCFLDIRSPGLGDTAMYLCATSRTRDRTNQPQHFGDGTRLSIL.

This clonotype was detected many times. The gene calls are TRBV7-6 and TRBJ2-5; possible D gene TRBD2, 5 bases. Germline V gene lookup returns CDR1 SGHVS and CDR2 FNYEAQ. Deletions cut 1 base from V and 3 bases from J, with 9 bases between. The CDR3 length is 14 residues. In DNA, the CDR3 is TGTGCCAGCAGCTTAGATGGGCGGGAAGAGACCCAGTACTTC. Residues: CASSLDGREETQYF.

As concerns this clonotype: Since a much larger clone is just one base distant, this may be a read error. The rearrangement links TRBV7-6 to TRBJ1-2; unclear D gene. Between the trimmed V and J ends, which lost 4 bases and 7 bases, there was a span of 10 bases. CDR1 and CDR2 (germline): SGHVS, FNYEAQ. The CDR3 sequence is 12 residues long. The CDR3: CASSSLSSGYTF. CDR3 coding DNA: TGTGCCAGCAGCTCACTTAGTAGTGGCTACACCTTC. Filled out from reference TRBV7-6 and TRBJ1-2, the complete variable domain reads GAGVSQSPRYKVTKRGQDVALRCDPISGHVSLYWYRQALGQGPEFLTYFNYEAQQDKSGLPNDRFSAERPEGSISTLTIQRTEQRDSAMYRCASSSLSSGYTFGSGTRLTVV.

The J gene is TRBJ2-3, the V gene TRBV4-3, with 9 positions matching TRBD2. Trimming at V came to 0 bases and at J to 3 bases, leaving 10 bases not matched to a gene. This CDR3 region has 18 residues. The germline V gene has CDR1 LGHNA and CDR2 YSLEER. DNA of the CDR3: TGCGCCAGCAGCCAAGAGGGGGTTGCGGGGGGGAGTACAGATACGCAGTATTTT. It codes for CASSQEGVAGGSTDTQYF.

The chain couples TRBV6-1 to TRBJ2-7; weak D call: TRBD2 (6 bases). Per germline, CDR1 MNHNS and CDR2 SASEGT. This CDR3 has 13 residues. Trimming left V 3 bases short and J 9 bases short, with 15 bases between. CDR3: CASSDIGGFGQYV. CDR3 coding DNA: TGTGCCAGCAGTGATATTGGAGGGTTTGGGCAGTACGTC.